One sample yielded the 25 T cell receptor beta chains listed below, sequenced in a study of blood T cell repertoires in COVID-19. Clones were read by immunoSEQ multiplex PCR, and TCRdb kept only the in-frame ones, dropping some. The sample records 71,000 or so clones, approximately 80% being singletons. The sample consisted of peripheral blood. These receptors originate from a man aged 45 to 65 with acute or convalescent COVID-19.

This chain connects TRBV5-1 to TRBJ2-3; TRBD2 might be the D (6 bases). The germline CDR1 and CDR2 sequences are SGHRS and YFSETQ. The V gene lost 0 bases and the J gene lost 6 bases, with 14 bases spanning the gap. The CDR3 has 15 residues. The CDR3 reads CASSLVQEGTDTQYF. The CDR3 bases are TGCGCCAGCAGCTTGGTACAGGAGGGGACGGATACGCAGTATTTT.

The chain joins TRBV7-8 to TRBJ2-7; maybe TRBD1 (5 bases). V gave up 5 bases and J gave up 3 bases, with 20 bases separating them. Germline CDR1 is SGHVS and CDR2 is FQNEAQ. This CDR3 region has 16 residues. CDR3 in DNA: TGTGCCAGCAGCGTAATGAAGGGGTTCCCAAACTACGAGCAGTACTTC. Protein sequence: CASSVMKGFPNYEQYF.

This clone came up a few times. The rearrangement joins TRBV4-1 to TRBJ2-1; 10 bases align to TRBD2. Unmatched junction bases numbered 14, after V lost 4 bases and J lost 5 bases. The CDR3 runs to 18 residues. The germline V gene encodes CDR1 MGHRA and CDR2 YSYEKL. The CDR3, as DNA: TGCGCCAGCAGCCCCCAGGGGCTAGCGGGGGTTTTAGACAATGAGCAGTTCTTC. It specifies CASSPQGLAGVLDNEQFF.

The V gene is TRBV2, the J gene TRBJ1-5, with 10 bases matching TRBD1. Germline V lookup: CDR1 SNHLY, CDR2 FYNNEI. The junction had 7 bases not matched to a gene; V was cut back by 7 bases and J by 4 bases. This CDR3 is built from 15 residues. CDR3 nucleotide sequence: TGTGCCAGCACCTCGACAGGGGGCGCGAATCAGCCCCAGCATTTT. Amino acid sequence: CASTSTGGANQPQHF.

In DNA, the CDR3 is TGTGCCAGCAGTTTTACGGGGGACACCGGGGAGCTGTTTTTT. The encoded protein is CASSFTGDTGELFF. The V and J genes are TRBV28 and TRBJ2-2; possibly TRBD2 for D (6 bases). The CDR3 consists of 14 residues. Trimming shortened V by 3 bases and J by 3 bases, and 8 bases separated the two germline ends. Germline CDR1 is MDHEN and CDR2 is SYDVKM.

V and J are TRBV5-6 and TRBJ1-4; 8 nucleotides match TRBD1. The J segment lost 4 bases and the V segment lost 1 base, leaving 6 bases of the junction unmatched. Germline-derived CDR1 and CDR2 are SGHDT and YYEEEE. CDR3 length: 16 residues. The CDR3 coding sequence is TGTGCCAGCAGCTTGTGGGGGACAGGCCTTAATGAAAAACTGTTTTTT. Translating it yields CASSLWGTGLNEKLFF.

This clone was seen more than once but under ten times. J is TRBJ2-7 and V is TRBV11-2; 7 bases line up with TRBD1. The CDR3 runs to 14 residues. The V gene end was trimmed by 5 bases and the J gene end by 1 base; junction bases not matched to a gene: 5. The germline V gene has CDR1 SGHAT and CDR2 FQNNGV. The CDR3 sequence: CASSLYRGSYEQYF. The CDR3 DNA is TGTGCCAGCAGCCTTTACAGGGGTTCCTACGAGCAGTACTTC.

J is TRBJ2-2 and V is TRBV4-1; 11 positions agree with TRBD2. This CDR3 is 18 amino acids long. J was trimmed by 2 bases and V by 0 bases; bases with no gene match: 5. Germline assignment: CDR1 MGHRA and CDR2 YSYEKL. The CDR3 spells CASSQEPSGGLNTGELFF. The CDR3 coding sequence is TGCGCCAGCAGCCAAGAGCCTAGCGGGGGGCTTAACACCGGGGAGCTGTTTTTT.

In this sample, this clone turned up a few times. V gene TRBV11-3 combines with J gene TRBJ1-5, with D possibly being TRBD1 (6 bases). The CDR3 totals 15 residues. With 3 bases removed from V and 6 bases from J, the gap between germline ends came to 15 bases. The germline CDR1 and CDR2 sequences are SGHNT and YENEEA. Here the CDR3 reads CASSFDRRHGQPQHF. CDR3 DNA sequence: TGTGCCAGCAGCTTCGACAGGAGACACGGTCAGCCCCAGCATTTT.

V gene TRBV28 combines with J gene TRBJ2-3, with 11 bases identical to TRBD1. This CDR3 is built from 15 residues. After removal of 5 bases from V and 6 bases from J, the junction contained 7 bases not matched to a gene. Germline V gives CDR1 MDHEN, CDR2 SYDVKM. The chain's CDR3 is CASSRTGGHQDTQYF. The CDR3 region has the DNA TGTGCCAGCAGTAGGACAGGGGGCCACCAGGATACGCAGTATTTT.

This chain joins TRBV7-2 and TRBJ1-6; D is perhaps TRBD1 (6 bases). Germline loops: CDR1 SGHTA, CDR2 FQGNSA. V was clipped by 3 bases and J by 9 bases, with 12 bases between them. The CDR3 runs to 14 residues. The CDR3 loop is CASSFQGPSSPLHF. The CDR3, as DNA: TGTGCCAGCAGCTTCCAGGGGCCTAGTTCACCCCTCCACTTT. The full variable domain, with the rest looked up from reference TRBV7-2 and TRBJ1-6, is GAGVSQSPSNKVTEKGKDVELRCDPISGHTALYWYRQSLGQGLEFLIYFQGNSAPDKSGLPSDRFSAERTGGSVSTLTIQRTQQEDSAVYLCASSFQGPSSPLHFGNGTRLTVT.

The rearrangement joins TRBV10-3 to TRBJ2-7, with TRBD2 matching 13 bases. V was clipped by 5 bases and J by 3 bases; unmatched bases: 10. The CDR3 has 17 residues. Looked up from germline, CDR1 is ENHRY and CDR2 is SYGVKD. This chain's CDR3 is CAISSEGTSGTHYEQYF. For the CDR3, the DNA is TGTGCCATCAGTTCAGAGGGGACTAGCGGGACTCACTACGAGCAGTACTTC.

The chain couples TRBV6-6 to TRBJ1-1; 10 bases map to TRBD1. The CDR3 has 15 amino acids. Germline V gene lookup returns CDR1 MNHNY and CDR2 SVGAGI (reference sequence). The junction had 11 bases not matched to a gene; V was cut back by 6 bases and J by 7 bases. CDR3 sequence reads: CASSRGTGEISEAFF. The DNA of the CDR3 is TGTGCCAGCAGCCGCGGGACAGGGGAAATAAGTGAAGCTTTCTTT.

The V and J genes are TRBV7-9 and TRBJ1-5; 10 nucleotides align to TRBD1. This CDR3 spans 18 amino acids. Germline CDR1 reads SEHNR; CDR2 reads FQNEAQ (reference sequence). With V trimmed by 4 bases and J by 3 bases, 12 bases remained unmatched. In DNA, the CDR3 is TGTGCCAGCAGCTGGGGGACCGGGACAGGGGTCATCAATCAGCCCCAGCATTTT. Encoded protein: CASSWGTGTGVINQPQHF.

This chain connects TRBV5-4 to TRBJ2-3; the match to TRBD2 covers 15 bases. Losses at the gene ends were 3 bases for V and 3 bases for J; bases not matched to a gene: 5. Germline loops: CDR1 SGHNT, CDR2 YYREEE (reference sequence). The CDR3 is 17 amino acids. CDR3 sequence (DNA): TGTGCCAGCAGCTCGGGACTAGCGGGAGGTAGAACAGATACGCAGTATTTT. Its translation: CASSSGLAGGRTDTQYF.

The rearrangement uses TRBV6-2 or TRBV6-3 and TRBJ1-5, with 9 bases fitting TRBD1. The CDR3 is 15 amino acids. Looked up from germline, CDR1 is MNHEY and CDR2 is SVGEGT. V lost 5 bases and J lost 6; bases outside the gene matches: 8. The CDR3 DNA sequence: TGTGCCAGCAGTAAAGGGACAGGGACCAGTCAGCCCCAGCATTTT. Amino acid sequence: CASSKGTGTSQPQHF.

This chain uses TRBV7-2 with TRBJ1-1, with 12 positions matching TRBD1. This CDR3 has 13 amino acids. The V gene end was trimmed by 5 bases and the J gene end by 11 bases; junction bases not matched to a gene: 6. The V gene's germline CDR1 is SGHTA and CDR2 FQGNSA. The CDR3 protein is CASSPRDRGPAFF. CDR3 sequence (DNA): TGTGCCAGCAGCCCCCGGGACAGGGGGCCCGCTTTCTTT.

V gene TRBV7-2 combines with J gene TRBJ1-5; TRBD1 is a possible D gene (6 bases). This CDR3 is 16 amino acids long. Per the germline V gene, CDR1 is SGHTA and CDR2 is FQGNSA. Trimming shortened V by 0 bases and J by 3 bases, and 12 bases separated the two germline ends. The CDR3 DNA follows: TGTGCCAGCAGCTTAGCGGGCCAGGGGACCAATCAGCCCCAGCATTTT. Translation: CASSLAGQGTNQPQHF.

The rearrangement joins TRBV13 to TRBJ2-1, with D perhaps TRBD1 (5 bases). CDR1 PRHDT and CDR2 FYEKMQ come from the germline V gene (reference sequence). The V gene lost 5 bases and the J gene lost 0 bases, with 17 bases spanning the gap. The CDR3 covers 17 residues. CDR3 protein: CASSEGAGFSSYNEQFF. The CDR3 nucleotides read TGTGCCAGCAGCGAAGGGGCAGGGTTCAGCTCCTACAATGAGCAGTTCTTC.

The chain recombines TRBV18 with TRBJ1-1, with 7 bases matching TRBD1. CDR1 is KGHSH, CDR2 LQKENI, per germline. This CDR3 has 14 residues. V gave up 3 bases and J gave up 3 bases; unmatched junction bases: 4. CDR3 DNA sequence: TGTGCCAGCTCACCGACCAGGGGGGACACTGAAGCTTTCTTT. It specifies CASSPTRGDTEAFF.

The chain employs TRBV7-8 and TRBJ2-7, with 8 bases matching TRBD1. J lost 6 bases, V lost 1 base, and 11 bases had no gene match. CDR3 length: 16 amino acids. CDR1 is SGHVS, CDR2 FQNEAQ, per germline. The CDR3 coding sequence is TGTGCCAGCAGCTTAGATTCTATTGGGACAGGTCGCGAGCAGTACTTC. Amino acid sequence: CASSLDSIGTGREQYF.

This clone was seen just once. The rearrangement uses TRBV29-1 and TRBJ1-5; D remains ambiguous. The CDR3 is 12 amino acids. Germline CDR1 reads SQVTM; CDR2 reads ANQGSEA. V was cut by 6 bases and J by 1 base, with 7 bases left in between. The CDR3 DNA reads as TGCAGCGTGGCGGGGAGCAATCAGCCCCAGCATTTT. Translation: CSVAGSNQPQHF.

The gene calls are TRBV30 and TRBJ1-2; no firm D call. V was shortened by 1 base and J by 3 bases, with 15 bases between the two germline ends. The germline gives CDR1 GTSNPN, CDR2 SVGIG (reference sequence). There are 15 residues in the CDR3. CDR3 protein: CAWSARVGWDYGYTF. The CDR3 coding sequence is TGTGCCTGGAGTGCCCGGGTCGGCTGGGACTATGGCTACACCTTC.

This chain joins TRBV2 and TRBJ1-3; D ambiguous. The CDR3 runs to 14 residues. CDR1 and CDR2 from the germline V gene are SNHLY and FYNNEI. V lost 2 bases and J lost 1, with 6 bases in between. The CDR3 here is CASSERESGNTIYF. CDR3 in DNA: TGTGCCAGCAGTGAAAGAGAATCTGGAAACACCATATATTTT.

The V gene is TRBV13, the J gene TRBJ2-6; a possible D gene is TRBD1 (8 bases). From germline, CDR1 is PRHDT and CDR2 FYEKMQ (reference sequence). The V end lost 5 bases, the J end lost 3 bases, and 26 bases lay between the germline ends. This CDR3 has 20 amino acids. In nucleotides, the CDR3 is TGTGCCAGCAGCGGAAGCGGGACAGGCTCCAACGGAAATGGGGCCAACGTCCTGACTTTC. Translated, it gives CASSGSGTGSNGNGANVLTF.